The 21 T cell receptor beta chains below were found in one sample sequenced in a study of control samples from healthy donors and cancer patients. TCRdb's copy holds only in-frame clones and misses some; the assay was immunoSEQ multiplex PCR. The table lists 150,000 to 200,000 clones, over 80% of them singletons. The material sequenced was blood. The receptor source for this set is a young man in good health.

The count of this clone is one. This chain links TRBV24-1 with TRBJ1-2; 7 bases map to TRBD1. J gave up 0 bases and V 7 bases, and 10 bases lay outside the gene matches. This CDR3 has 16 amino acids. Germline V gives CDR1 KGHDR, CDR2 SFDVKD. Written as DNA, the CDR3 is TGTGCCACCAGCCCTCGGGGCAGGGGGGCTAACTATGGCTACACCTTC. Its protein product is CATSPRGRGANYGYTF.

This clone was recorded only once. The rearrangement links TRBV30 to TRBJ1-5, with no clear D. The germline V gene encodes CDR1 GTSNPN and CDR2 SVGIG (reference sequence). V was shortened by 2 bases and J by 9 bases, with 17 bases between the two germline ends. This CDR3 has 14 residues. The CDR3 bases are TGTGCCTGGAGTCCCTCGCCGGGTATAATGCCCCAGCATTTT. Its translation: CAWSPSPGIMPQHF.

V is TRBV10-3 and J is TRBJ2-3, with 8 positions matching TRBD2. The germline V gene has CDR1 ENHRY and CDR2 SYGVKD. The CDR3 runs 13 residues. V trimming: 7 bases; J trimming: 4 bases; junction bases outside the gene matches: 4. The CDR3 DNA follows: TGTGCCATCACCGGGGGGGACGCAGATACGCAGTATTTT. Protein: CAITGGDADTQYF.

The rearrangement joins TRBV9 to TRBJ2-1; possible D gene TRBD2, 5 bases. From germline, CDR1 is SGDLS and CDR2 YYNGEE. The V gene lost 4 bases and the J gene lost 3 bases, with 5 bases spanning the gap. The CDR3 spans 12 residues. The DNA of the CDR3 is TGTGCCAGCAGCCGGGGCTACAATGAGCAGTTCTTC. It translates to CASSRGYNEQFF.

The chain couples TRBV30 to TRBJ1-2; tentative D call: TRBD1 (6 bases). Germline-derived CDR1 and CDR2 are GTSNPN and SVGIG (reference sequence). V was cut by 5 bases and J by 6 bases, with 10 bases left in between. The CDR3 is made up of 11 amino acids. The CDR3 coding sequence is TGTGCCTGGCAGGGGCGGCATGGCTACACCTTC. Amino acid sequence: CAWQGRHGYTF.

The CDR3 protein is CASFGTPPSYGYTF. The CDR3, as DNA: TGTGCCAGCTTCGGGACGCCACCCTCCTATGGCTACACCTTC. The chain carries TRBV25-1 and TRBJ1-2; maybe TRBD1 (5 bases). The CDR3 loop spans 14 amino acids. The V end lost 8 bases, the J end lost 4 bases, and 17 bases lay between the germline ends. Germline CDR1 reads MGHDK; CDR2 reads SYGVNS.

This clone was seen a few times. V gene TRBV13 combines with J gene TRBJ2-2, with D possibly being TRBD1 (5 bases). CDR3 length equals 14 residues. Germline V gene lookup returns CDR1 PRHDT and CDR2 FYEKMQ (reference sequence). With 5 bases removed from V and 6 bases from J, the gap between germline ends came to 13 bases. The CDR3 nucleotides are TGTGCCAGCAGCGATCGGACATGGGCCGGGGAGCTGTTTTTT. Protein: CASSDRTWAGELFF.

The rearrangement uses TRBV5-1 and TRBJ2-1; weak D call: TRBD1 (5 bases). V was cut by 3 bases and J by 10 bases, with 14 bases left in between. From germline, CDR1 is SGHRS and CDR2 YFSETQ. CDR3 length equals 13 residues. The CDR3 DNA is TGCGCCAGCAGCTCCGGTCAGGGTGGCGAGCAGTTCTTC. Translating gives CASSSGQGGEQFF.

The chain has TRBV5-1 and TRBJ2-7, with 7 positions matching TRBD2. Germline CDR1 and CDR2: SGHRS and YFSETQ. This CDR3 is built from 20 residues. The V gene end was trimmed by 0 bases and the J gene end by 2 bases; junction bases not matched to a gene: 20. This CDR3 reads CASSLEREDSPYYDTYEQYF. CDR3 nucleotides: TGCGCCAGCAGCTTGGAACGGGAGGACTCCCCCTACTACGACACCTACGAGCAGTACTTC. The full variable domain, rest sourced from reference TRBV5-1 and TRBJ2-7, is KAGVTQTPRYLIKTRGQQVTLSCSPISGHRSVSWYQQTPGQGLQFLFEYFSETQRNKGNFPGRFSGRQFSNSRSEMNVSTLELGDSALYLCASSLEREDSPYYDTYEQYFGPGTRLTVT.

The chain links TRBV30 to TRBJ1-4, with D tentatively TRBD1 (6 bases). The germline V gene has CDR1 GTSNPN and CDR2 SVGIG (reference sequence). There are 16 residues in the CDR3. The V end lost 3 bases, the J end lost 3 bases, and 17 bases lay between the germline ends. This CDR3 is CAWSPRQAVANEKLFF. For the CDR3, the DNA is TGTGCCTGGAGCCCCAGACAGGCTGTAGCTAATGAAAAACTGTTTTTT.

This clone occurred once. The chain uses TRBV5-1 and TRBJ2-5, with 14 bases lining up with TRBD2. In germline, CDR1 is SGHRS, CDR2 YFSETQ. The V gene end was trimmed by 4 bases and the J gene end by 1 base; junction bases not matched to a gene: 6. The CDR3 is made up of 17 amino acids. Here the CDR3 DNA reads TGCGCCAGCAGCATAAGGACTAGCGGGGGGCTCCAAGAGACCCAGTACTTC. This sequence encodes CASSIRTSGGLQETQYF.

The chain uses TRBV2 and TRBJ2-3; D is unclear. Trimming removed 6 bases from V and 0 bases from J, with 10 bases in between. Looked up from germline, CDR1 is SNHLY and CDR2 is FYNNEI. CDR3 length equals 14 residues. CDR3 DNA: TGTGCCAGCAGGATGGCGGTGAGCACAGATACGCAGTATTTT. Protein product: CASRMAVSTDTQYF.

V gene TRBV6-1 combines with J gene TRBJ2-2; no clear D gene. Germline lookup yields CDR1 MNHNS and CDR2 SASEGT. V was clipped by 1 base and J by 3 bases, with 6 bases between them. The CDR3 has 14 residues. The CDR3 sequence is CASSEGRDTGELFF. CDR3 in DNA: TGTGCCAGCAGTGAAGGAAGGGACACCGGGGAGCTGTTTTTT.

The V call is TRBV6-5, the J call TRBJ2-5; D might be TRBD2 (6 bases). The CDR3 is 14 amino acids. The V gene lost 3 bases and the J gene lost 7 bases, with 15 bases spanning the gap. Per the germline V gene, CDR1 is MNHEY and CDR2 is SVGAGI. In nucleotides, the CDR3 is TGTGCCAGCAGTTATGGTCCCTTGGAGGGGACCCAGTACTTC. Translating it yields CASSYGPLEGTQYF.

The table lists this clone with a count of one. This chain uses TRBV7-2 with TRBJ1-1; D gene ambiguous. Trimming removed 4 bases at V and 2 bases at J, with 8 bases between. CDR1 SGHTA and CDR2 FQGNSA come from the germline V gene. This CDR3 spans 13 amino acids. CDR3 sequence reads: CASSSWFNTEAFF. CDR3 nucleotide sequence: TGTGCCAGCAGCTCGTGGTTTAACACTGAAGCTTTCTTT.

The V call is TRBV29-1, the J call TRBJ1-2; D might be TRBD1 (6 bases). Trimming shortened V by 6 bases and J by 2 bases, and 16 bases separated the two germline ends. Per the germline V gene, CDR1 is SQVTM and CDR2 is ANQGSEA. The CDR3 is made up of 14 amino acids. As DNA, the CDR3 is TGCAGCGTCACTCGGGGGGGCGCCAACTATGGCTACACCTTC. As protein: CSVTRGGANYGYTF.

The CDR3 here is CSSRAGATYNEQFF. The CDR3 DNA follows: TGCAGCTCAAGGGCGGGGGCCACTTACAATGAGCAGTTCTTC. The V and J genes are TRBV29-1 and TRBJ2-1, with D maybe TRBD2 (7 bases). This CDR3 region has 14 residues. Germline V CDR1 and CDR2: SQVTM, ANQGSEA. V was clipped by 8 bases and J by 4 bases, with 18 bases between them.

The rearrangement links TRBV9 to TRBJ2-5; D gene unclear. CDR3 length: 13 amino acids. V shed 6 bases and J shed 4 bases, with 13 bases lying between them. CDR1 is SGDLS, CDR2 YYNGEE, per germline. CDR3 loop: CASTRTLGETQYF. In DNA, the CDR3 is TGTGCCAGCACCCGAACCCTTGGAGAGACCCAGTACTTC. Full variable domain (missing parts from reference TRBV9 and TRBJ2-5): DSGVTQTPKHLITATGQRVTLRCSPRSGDLSVYWYQQSLDQGLQFLIQYYNGEERAKGNILERFSAQQFPDLHSELNLSSLELGDSALYFCASTRTLGETQYFGPGTRLLVL.

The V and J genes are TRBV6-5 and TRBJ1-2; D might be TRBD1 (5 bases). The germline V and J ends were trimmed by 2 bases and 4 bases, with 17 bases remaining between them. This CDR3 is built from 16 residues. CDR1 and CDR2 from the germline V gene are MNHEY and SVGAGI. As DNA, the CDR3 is TGTGCCAGCAGTTACGCCCGGGCAGGGATCACCTATGGCTACACCTTC. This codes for CASSYARAGITYGYTF.

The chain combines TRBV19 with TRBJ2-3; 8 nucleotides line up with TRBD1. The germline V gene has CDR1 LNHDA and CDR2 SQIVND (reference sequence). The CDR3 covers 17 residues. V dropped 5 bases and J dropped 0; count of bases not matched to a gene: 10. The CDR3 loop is CASSLLRTGTSTDTQYF. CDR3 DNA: TGTGCCAGTAGTCTCCTAAGGACAGGGACTAGCACAGATACGCAGTATTTT.

The CDR3 region is CASTKKPLGVYEQYF. The CDR3 nucleotides are TGTGCCAGCACAAAGAAGCCCCTGGGGGTCTACGAGCAGTACTTC. The chain is built from TRBV6-5 and TRBJ2-7; D may match TRBD1 or TRBD2 (5 bases each). CDR1 is MNHEY, CDR2 SVGAGI, per germline. V lost 7 bases and J lost 3, with 19 bases in between. This CDR3 region has 15 residues.